The next 27 T cell receptor beta chains were all read from a single sample in a study of shared clonotypes between healthy human individuals (dated by TCRdb to about 2020). Libraries came from the immunoSEQ multiplex PCR assay. TCRdb took over this immuneACCESS table, retaining in-frame rearrangements with V and J assigned. Such tables are incomplete; in checked studies, under half of the missing clones stem from an unresolved V gene, and the remainder is unexplained. In this sample the table shows roughly 2.2 million clones, over 90% of which occur a single time. The ten top clones hold 0.35% to 0.45% of the sample. Input material: naive CD4+ T cells from PBMCs. Reading the label with the study, this specimen's cell subset or site is: CD45RA+ positively selected. Every receptor here comes from a young man in good health. Some clones in this sample may be carry-over from other donors' samples.

The V gene is TRBV9, the J gene TRBJ2-7, with 7 bases matching TRBD2. J gave up 5 bases and V 0 bases, and 8 bases lay outside the gene matches. The CDR3 loop spans 15 amino acids. CDR1 and CDR2 from the germline V gene are SGDLS and YYNGEE. The CDR3 coding sequence is TGTGCCAGCAGCGTAGGGGGGACTACCCCCAACGAGCAGTACTTC. Protein: CASSVGGTTPNEQYF.

The rearrangement uses TRBV6-1 and TRBJ1-2; D perhaps matches TRBD1 (5 bases). The CDR3 is made up of 12 amino acids. Germline lookup yields CDR1 MNHNS and CDR2 SASEGT. Trimming removed 2 bases at V and 8 bases at J, with 9 bases between. Here the CDR3 reads CASSEWGVGYTF. CDR3 sequence (DNA): TGTGCCAGCAGTGAATGGGGGGTGGGCTACACCTTC.

The chain carries TRBV5-1 and TRBJ2-5; the D is unclear. Germline V gene sequence: CDR1 SGHRS, CDR2 YFSETQ. This CDR3 is 16 amino acids long. The V gene lost 3 bases and the J gene lost 2 bases, with 17 bases spanning the gap. CDR3: CASSSPLGYRQETQYF. The CDR3 DNA reads as TGCGCCAGCAGCTCGCCCTTGGGATACAGACAAGAGACCCAGTACTTC.

The V gene is TRBV6-1, the J gene TRBJ1-2, with 8 positions matching TRBD1. Germline V gene data show CDR1 as MNHNS and CDR2 as SASEGT. This CDR3 has 14 amino acids. V dropped 6 bases and J dropped 8; count of bases not matched to a gene: 11. CDR3 sequence: CASRVTGALRGYTF. The DNA of the CDR3 is TGTGCCAGCAGGGTGACAGGGGCTCTACGAGGCTACACCTTC.

The chain uses TRBV9 and TRBJ2-3; TRBD1 aligns across 9 bases. CDR3 length: 16 residues. Germline CDR1 is SGDLS and CDR2 is YYNGEE. Germline trimming cut 4 bases from V and 5 bases from J; bases unmatched to any gene: 11. The CDR3 spells CASSPRTGVSGDTQYF. DNA for the CDR3: TGTGCCAGCAGCCCAAGGACAGGGGTATCGGGAGATACGCAGTATTTT.

The V and J genes are TRBV30 and TRBJ1-5; unclear D gene. V lost 3 bases, J lost 4 bases, and 10 bases lay in between. The CDR3 has 13 residues. Germline CDR1 and CDR2: GTSNPN and SVGIG (reference sequence). CDR3 protein: CAWSPRTNQPQHF. The CDR3 region has the DNA TGTGCCTGGAGCCCCAGAACAAATCAGCCCCAGCATTTT.

This chain connects TRBV2 to TRBJ2-6; D gene unclear. Per the germline V gene, CDR1 is SNHLY and CDR2 is FYNNEI. Between the trimmed V and J ends, which lost 3 bases and 0 bases, there was a span of 3 bases. CDR3 length: 14 amino acids. CDR3 coding DNA: TGTGCCAGCAGTGACATCTCTGGGGCCAACGTCCTGACTTTC. Translating gives CASSDISGANVLTF.

V usage is TRBV29-1 and J usage is TRBJ2-7; 11 positions match TRBD2. V lost 4 bases, J lost 4 bases, and 3 bases stayed unmatched. Germline loops: CDR1 SQVTM, CDR2 ANQGSEA. The CDR3 has 13 amino acids. CDR3 DNA sequence: TGCAGCGTTGTTCCTAGCGGGAGGTACGAGCAGTACTTC. Protein sequence: CSVVPSGRYEQYF.

In DNA form, the CDR3 reads TGTGCCACCAGCAGAGAGGACAGGGTGTGGGAGCAGTACTTC. Translation: CATSREDRVWEQYF. V and J are TRBV15 and TRBJ2-7; 8 bases line up with TRBD1. The CDR3 totals 14 residues. Unmatched junction bases numbered 5, after V lost 0 bases and J lost 7 bases. Germline V gives CDR1 LNHNV, CDR2 YYDKDF (reference sequence).

The V gene is TRBV4-2, the J gene TRBJ2-2; D could derive from TRBD1 or TRBD2 (6 bases each). V lost 7 bases and J 1 base, leaving 16 bases between the germline ends. The CDR3 is 16 amino acids. CDR1 and CDR2 (germline): LGHNA, YNFKEQ. This CDR3 reads CASNPRGDQNTGELFF. CDR3 nucleotide sequence: TGTGCCAGCAACCCTAGGGGGGATCAGAACACCGGGGAGCTGTTTTTT.

V usage is TRBV11-3 and J usage is TRBJ2-2, with no clear D. There are 8 residues in the CDR3. The V gene lost 3 bases and the J gene lost 14 bases, with 1 base spanning the gap. Germline assignment: CDR1 SGHNT and CDR2 YENEEA. CDR3 DNA sequence: TGTGCCAGCAGCTTCCTGTTTTTT. It codes for CASSFLFF.

This clone showed up just once. The J gene is TRBJ2-1, the V gene TRBV27; TRBD2 matches at 11 bases. Germline CDR1 and CDR2: MNHEY and SMNVEV (reference sequence). Trimming took 4 bases from V and 4 from J; bases not matched to a gene: 9. The CDR3 spans 17 residues. The CDR3 reads CASSSRLAGMQYNEQFF. Here the CDR3 DNA reads TGTGCCAGCAGTTCACGACTAGCGGGGATGCAGTACAATGAGCAGTTCTTC.

CDR3 coding DNA: TGTGCCAGTAGTATAGCCCTCGAAGGAGGGCAGTACTTC. Protein product: CASSIALEGGQYF. The J gene is TRBJ2-7, the V gene TRBV19; tentatively, D is TRBD2 (5 bases). V was cut by 1 base and J by 9 bases, with 13 bases left in between. The germline gives CDR1 LNHDA, CDR2 SQIVND (reference sequence). The CDR3 consists of 13 residues.

This clone appeared a single time. Other DNA sequences in this sample translate to the same CDR3. V gene TRBV5-1 combines with J gene TRBJ2-1; maybe TRBD2 (5 bases). This CDR3 has 14 amino acids. The germline CDR1 and CDR2 sequences are SGHRS and YFSETQ. V lost 1 base and J 3 bases, leaving 8 bases between the germline ends. The CDR3 sequence: CASSLSAGYNEQFF. CDR3 DNA: TGCGCCAGCAGCTTGTCTGCGGGCTACAATGAGCAGTTCTTC.

The chain employs TRBV5-1 and TRBJ2-1; D possibly matches TRBD1 or TRBD2 (6 bases each). CDR1 SGHRS and CDR2 YFSETQ come from the germline V gene. The V end was cut by 2 bases, the J end by 4 bases, with 13 bases between. This CDR3 contains 15 residues. In DNA, the CDR3 is TGCGCCAGCAGCTTCGGGGGCTCTCGGTACAATGAGCAGTTCTTC. Amino acids: CASSFGGSRYNEQFF.

V and J are TRBV28 and TRBJ2-5; the D gene is possibly TRBD1 (5 bases). The V gene's germline CDR1 is MDHEN and CDR2 SYDVKM. V was cut by 4 bases and J by 4 bases, with 16 bases left in between. The CDR3 contains 15 residues. The CDR3 DNA reads as TGTGCCAGCAGTTCCCCAGGTTCTACAGGAGAGACCCAGTACTTC. Encoded protein: CASSSPGSTGETQYF.

This chain links TRBV4-1 with TRBJ2-7, with 16 bases matching TRBD2. J lost 4 bases, V lost 4 bases, and 7 bases had no gene match. This CDR3 comprises 17 residues. From germline, CDR1 is MGHRA and CDR2 YSYEKL. The CDR3 loop reads CASSPGLAGGMEYEQYF. The CDR3 coding sequence is TGCGCCAGCAGCCCGGGACTAGCGGGAGGGATGGAGTACGAGCAGTACTTC.

This clone appeared a single time. The chain employs TRBV7-3 and TRBJ2-1; unclear D gene. V shed 5 bases and J shed 9 bases, with 8 bases lying between them. This CDR3 spans 11 amino acids. Per the germline V gene, CDR1 is SGHTA and CDR2 is FQGTGA. CDR3: CASSDFREQFF. The CDR3 bases are TGTGCCAGCAGCGATTTTCGTGAGCAGTTCTTC.

DNA for the CDR3: TGTGCCAGCAGTGAAGCGGACTTACAAGAGACCCAGTACTTC. This encodes CASSEADLQETQYF. The chain employs TRBV2 and TRBJ2-5, with TRBD2 as a possible D gene (5 bases). Trimming took off 0 bases at V and 2 bases at J, with 7 bases between the two ends. The germline V gene encodes CDR1 SNHLY and CDR2 FYNNEI. The CDR3 spans 14 residues.

This chain uses TRBV19 with TRBJ1-1; no clear D gene. The CDR3 has 15 residues. In germline, CDR1 is LNHDA, CDR2 SQIVND (reference sequence). Trimming removed 6 bases from V and 6 bases from J, with 20 bases in between. The CDR3 coding sequence is TGTGCCAGTAGCATCGGTCAGGAGTTGGTTCCTGAAGCTTTCTTT. This encodes CASSIGQELVPEAFF.

The chain combines TRBV30 with TRBJ2-7, with TRBD1 matching 7 bases. This CDR3 region has 17 residues. V lost 0 bases, J lost 6 bases, and 17 bases stayed unmatched. Germline V gene lookup returns CDR1 GTSNPN and CDR2 SVGIG (reference sequence). For the CDR3, the DNA is TGTGCCTGGAGTGTCTCCCTCCCGGGACAGCCCATCCGCGAGCAGTACTTC. It specifies CAWSVSLPGQPIREQYF.

The V call is TRBV6-1, the J call TRBJ2-7; 8 nucleotides line up with TRBD2. This CDR3 comprises 15 residues. V trimming: 3 bases; J trimming: 3 bases; junction bases outside the gene matches: 7. CDR1 and CDR2 from the germline V gene are MNHNS and SASEGT. The CDR3 nucleotides are TGTGCCAGCAGTGAGATCGGTAGCGGGATCTACGAGCAGTACTTC. Its translation is CASSEIGSGIYEQYF.

CDR3 sequence: CASIAGLQGRVSNQPQHF. In DNA form, the CDR3 reads TGTGCCAGCATTGCGGGACTCCAGGGAAGAGTTAGCAATCAGCCCCAGCATTTT. The chain has TRBV27 and TRBJ1-5; possible D gene TRBD1, 5 bases. This CDR3 is built from 18 residues. Germline V CDR1 and CDR2: MNHEY, SMNVEV (reference sequence). V lost 7 bases to trimming and J lost 0 bases, with 22 bases between them.

The chain couples TRBV9 to TRBJ2-4; a possible D gene is TRBD2 (6 bases). This CDR3 is 18 amino acids long. V dropped 4 bases and J dropped 0 bases, with 20 bases sitting between them. Per germline, CDR1 SGDLS and CDR2 YYNGEE. The CDR3 DNA reads as TGTGCCAGCAGCCCCCTTGAGGCAGCGGGCCTAGCCAAAAACATTCAGTACTTC. Residues: CASSPLEAAGLAKNIQYF.

J is TRBJ2-1 and V is TRBV27, with D maybe TRBD1 (5 bases). The CDR3 loop spans 14 amino acids. Deletions cut 4 bases from V and 8 bases from J, with 15 bases between. The germline V gene has CDR1 MNHEY and CDR2 SMNVEV (reference sequence). CDR3 in amino acids: CASSSQLKGHEQFF. The CDR3 DNA follows: TGTGCCAGCAGTTCTCAGCTTAAGGGGCATGAGCAGTTCTTC.

This clone appeared once. The rearrangement joins TRBV7-8 to TRBJ1-4; 7 nucleotides align to TRBD1. Trimming took 4 bases from V and 4 from J; bases not matched to a gene: 12. The CDR3 consists of 17 residues. In germline, CDR1 is SGHVS, CDR2 FQNEAQ. The CDR3 region has the DNA TGTGCCAGCAGCTCCTACCGACTGGGACAGCTTAATGAAAAACTGTTTTTT. Translation: CASSSYRLGQLNEKLFF.

This chain links TRBV7-2 with TRBJ2-7; D remains unclear. The CDR3 has 16 amino acids. Germline V gene data show CDR1 as SGHTA and CDR2 as FQGNSA. Trimming removed 1 base at V and 3 bases at J, with 16 bases between. CDR3 DNA sequence: TGTGCCAGCAGCTTAGGGTTGGGCCAAAGGGTCTACGAGCAGTACTTC. Translated, it gives CASSLGLGQRVYEQYF.